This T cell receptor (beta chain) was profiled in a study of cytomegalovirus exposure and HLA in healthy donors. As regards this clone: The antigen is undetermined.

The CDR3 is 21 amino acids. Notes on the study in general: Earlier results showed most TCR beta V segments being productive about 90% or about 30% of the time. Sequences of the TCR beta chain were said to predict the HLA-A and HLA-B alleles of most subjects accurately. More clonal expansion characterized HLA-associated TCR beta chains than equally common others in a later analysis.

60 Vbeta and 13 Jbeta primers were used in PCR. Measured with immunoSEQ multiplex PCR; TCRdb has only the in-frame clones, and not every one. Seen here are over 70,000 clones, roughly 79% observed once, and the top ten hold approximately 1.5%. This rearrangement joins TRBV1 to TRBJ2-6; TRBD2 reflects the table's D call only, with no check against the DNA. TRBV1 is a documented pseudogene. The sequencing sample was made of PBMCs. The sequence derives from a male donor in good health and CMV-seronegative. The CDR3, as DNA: TGCACCAGCAGCCAGGGCGGGGGACGAGGTATAAGGAGGACTGGGGCCAACGTCCTGACTTTC. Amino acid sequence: CTSSQGGGRGIRRTGANVLTF.